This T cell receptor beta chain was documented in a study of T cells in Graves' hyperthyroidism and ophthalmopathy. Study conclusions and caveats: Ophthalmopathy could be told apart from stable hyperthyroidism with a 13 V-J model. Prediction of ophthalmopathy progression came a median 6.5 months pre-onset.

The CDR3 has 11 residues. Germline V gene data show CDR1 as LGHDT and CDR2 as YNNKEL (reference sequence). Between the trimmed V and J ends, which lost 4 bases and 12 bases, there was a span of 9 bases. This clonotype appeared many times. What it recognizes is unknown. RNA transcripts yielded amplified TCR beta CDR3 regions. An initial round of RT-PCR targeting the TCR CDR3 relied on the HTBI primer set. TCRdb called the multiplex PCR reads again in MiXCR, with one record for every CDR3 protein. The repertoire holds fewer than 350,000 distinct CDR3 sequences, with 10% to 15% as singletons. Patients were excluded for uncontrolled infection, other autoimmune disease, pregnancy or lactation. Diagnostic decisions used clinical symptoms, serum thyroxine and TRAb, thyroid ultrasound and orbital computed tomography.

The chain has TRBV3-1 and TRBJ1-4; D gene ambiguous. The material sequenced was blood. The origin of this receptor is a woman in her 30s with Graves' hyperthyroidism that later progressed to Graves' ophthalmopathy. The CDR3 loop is CASSLQEELFF. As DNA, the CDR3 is TGTGCCAGCAGCCTGCAGGAGGAACTGTTTTTT.